The present T cell receptor (beta chain) was sequenced within a study of blood T cell repertoires in COVID-19. Assay used: immunoSEQ multiplex PCR; TCRdb lists only in-frame clones, some missing. The sample consists of 100,000 to 150,000 clones, about 84% of them appearing once. The CDR3 covers 17 residues. CDR1 and CDR2 (germline): MNHEY, SMNVEV (reference sequence). Trimming removed 5 bases at V and 4 bases at J, with 18 bases between. This sequence was found in an older woman with acute or convalescent COVID-19. The sequencing input was peripheral blood. The chain combines TRBV27 with TRBJ1-6; D gene uncertain. CDR3 residues: CASSPFALAQYNSPLHF. The CDR3 DNA follows: TGTGCCAGCAGTCCCTTTGCCCTGGCACAGTATAATTCACCCCTCCACTTT.